This entry concerns a single T cell receptor beta chain. Repertoires were generated with immunoSEQ multiplex PCR, while TCRdb's copy carries only in-frame clones and drops some. Among roughly 100,000 clones listed, 92% were seen once. The data were taken from a study of T cell changes during pregnancy in multiple sclerosis. Trimming took 0 bases from V and 7 from J, leaving 10 bases between them. Looked up from germline, CDR1 is SGHTA and CDR2 is FQGNSA. The CDR3 loop spans 14 amino acids. The chain joins TRBV7-2 to TRBJ1-5, with D hard to call. This sample comprised peripheral blood, obtained after pregnancy. The receptor was derived from a female donor with multiple sclerosis, enrolled in a pregnancy study. This CDR3 reads CASSLAQKEQPQHF. In DNA, the CDR3 is TGTGCCAGCAGCTTAGCGCAGAAGGAGCAGCCCCAGCATTTT.